This section outlines one T cell receptor (beta chain) sequence together with its context. V gave up 6 bases and J gave up 5 bases, with 7 bases separating them. This CDR3 spans 12 amino acids. Germline V gene lookup returns CDR1 MDHEN and CDR2 SYDVKM. The data stem from a study of blood T cell repertoires in COVID-19. Measured with immunoSEQ multiplex PCR; TCRdb has only the in-frame clones, and not every one. The sample has 60,000 or so clones; just under 80% are singletons. The specimen sequenced was peripheral blood. The clonotype comes from a human donor in a cohort sampled during active COVID-19. The chain links TRBV28 to TRBJ2-2; tentative D call: TRBD2 (6 bases). The CDR3 is CASREGTGELFF. In nucleotides, the CDR3 is TGTGCCAGCAGGGAGGGGACCGGGGAGCTGTTTTTT.